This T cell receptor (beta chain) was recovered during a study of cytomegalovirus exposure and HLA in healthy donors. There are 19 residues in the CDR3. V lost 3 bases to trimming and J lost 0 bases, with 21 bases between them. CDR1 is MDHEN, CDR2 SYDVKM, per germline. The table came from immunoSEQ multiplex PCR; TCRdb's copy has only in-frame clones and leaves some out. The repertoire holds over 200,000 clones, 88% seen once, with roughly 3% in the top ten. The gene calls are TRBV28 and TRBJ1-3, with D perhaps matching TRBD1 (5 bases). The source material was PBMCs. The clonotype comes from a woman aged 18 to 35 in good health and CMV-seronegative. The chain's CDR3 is CASSFPTQTRRGSGNTIYF. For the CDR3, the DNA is TGTGCCAGCAGTTTTCCGACTCAAACCCGAAGGGGCTCTGGAAACACCATATATTTT.